These 9 T cell receptor beta chains were all obtained from the same sample, sequenced in a study of blood T cells in healthy people across ages. A sample-barcoded 5' primer and a J-beta primer mix were used in a second PCR of about 7 to 12 cycles. TCRdb re-analysed the 5' RACE reads in MiXCR, keeping a single row per CDR3 protein. The sample lists about 720,000 distinct CDR3 sequences, 20% to 25% occurring once. The data were also submitted as part of a second study, on T cells of mothers and their children.

The sample consisted of blood. The source of these receptors is a boy aged 5-17 years in good health.

This clonotype was found a few times. The V and J genes are TRBV7-6 and TRBJ2-5; 8 nucleotides line up with TRBD1. This CDR3 is 15 amino acids long. The V gene end was trimmed by 6 bases and the J gene end by 1 base; junction bases not matched to a gene: 7. Per germline, CDR1 SGHVS and CDR2 FNYEAQ. CDR3 region: CASSSLGTGQETQYF. CDR3 DNA sequence: TGTGCCAGCAGTTCGCTAGGGACAGGCCAAGAGACCCAGTACTTC.

The chain links TRBV9 to TRBJ2-1, with D maybe TRBD2 (6 bases). Trimming removed 3 bases at V and 5 bases at J, with 12 bases between. The germline gives CDR1 SGDLS, CDR2 YYNGEE. This CDR3 is built from 14 residues. The CDR3 sequence is CASSARDSNNEQFF. In DNA form, the CDR3 reads TGTGCCAGCAGCGCTCGGGACTCAAACAATGAGCAGTTCTTC.

This clonotype was detected only a few times. The J gene is TRBJ1-2, the V gene TRBV29-1; D is perhaps TRBD1 (5 bases). This CDR3 has 13 residues. V was cut by 4 bases and J by 0 bases, with 9 bases left in between. In germline, CDR1 is SQVTM, CDR2 ANQGSEA. The CDR3 region is CSVGGTANYGYTF. CDR3 bases: TGCAGCGTTGGAGGGACCGCTAACTATGGCTACACCTTC. The full variable domain, completed using reference TRBV29-1 and TRBJ1-2, is SAVISQKPSRDICQRGTSLTIQCQVDSQVTMMFWYRQQPGQSLTLIATANQGSEATYESGFVIDKFPISRPNLTFSTLTVSNMSPEDSSIYLCSVGGTANYGYTFGSGTRLTVV.

The J gene is TRBJ2-1, the V gene TRBV4-3; D is possibly TRBD2 (6 bases). Germline CDR1 LGHNA, CDR2 YSLEER. Trimming stripped 4 bases from V and 3 bases from J, with 16 bases between. The CDR3 consists of 16 residues. The CDR3 spells CASSRKPRGDYNEQFF. The CDR3 nucleotides read TGCGCCAGCAGCCGAAAACCGCGGGGAGACTACAATGAGCAGTTCTTC.

The CDR3 protein is CASSLETGGAYGYTF. CDR3 in DNA: TGCGCCAGCAGCCTAGAGACAGGGGGCGCTTATGGCTACACCTTC. This chain links TRBV4-3 with TRBJ1-2; 10 bases match TRBD1. The CDR3 is 15 residues long. V lost 4 bases and J lost 5; bases outside the gene matches: 7. Looked up from germline, CDR1 is LGHNA and CDR2 is YSLEER.

The chain combines TRBV6-2 or TRBV6-3 with TRBJ2-5, with 11 positions matching TRBD1. The junction had 6 bases not matched to a gene; V was cut back by 5 bases and J by 4 bases. Germline values: CDR1 MNHEY, CDR2 SVGEGT. There are 15 residues in the CDR3. As DNA, the CDR3 is TGTGCCAGCAGTCCCCAGGACAGGGGGCTAGAGACCCAGTACTTC. This encodes CASSPQDRGLETQYF.

The V and J genes are TRBV20-1 and TRBJ1-3; D call uncertain. Germline V gene sequence: CDR1 DFQATT, CDR2 SNEGSKA (reference sequence). The CDR3 totals 13 residues. Deletions cut 6 bases from V and 4 bases from J, with 13 bases between. The CDR3 protein is CSAPGVPGNTIYF. The CDR3 nucleotides read TGCAGTGCCCCAGGTGTCCCCGGAAACACCATATATTTT.

Regarding this clonotype: Since a much larger clone is just one base distant, this may be a read error. The V and J genes are TRBV28 and TRBJ2-7, with TRBD1 matching 7 bases. Per the germline V gene, CDR1 is MDHEN and CDR2 is SYDVKM. The CDR3 covers 12 residues. The ends lost 10 bases at V and 0 bases at J; junction bases unmatched: 3. CDR3 sequence reads: CATGDSSYEQYF. CDR3 sequence (DNA): TGTGCCACCGGGGACAGCTCCTACGAGCAGTACTTC.

The rearrangement joins TRBV7-9 to TRBJ1-2; D remains ambiguous. V shed 3 bases and J shed 7 bases, with 6 bases lying between them. The CDR3 spans 11 residues. The V gene's germline CDR1 is SEHNR and CDR2 FQNEAQ (reference sequence). This CDR3 reads CASSFESGYTF. Here the CDR3 DNA reads TGTGCCAGCAGCTTCGAGTCTGGCTACACCTTC.